Presented here are 5 T cell receptor beta chains from one specimen sequenced in a study of T cells after posttransplantation cyclophosphamide. Only in-frame clones appear in the TCRdb table, and some are missing; sequencing was by immunoSEQ multiplex PCR. Sampling found roughly 45,000 clones, none seen once. Material for sequencing was PBMCs. These receptors came from a man aged 40-50 years in good health, CMV-negative, and a related stem cell transplant donor.

This clone showed up many times. The V and J genes are TRBV19 and TRBJ1-1; perhaps TRBD1 as D (5 bases). Germline V CDR1 and CDR2: LNHDA, SQIVND (reference sequence). The CDR3 length is 14 residues. V was pared by 2 bases and J by 5 bases, with 12 bases between. Here the CDR3 reads CASSIQGGGTEAFF. CDR3 DNA: TGTGCCAGTAGTATACAGGGCGGGGGTACTGAAGCTTTCTTT. Complete variable domain (other parts from reference TRBV19 and TRBJ1-1): DGGITQSPKYLFRKEGQNVTLSCEQNLNHDAMYWYRQDPGQGLRLIYYSQIVNDFQKGDIAEGYSVSREKKESFPLTVTSAQKNPTAFYLCASSIQGGGTEAFFGQGTRLTVV.

Ten or more counts support this clone. This chain uses TRBV18 with TRBJ2-1; TRBD2 aligns across 10 bases. Per germline, CDR1 KGHSH and CDR2 LQKENI. The CDR3 has 16 amino acids. V trimming: 2 bases; J trimming: 5 bases; junction bases outside the gene matches: 6. The CDR3 spells CASSPRTSGNNNEQFF. The CDR3 nucleotides read TGTGCCAGCTCACCAAGGACTAGCGGCAATAACAATGAGCAGTTCTTC. Full variable domain (rest looked up from reference TRBV18 and TRBJ2-1): NAGVMQNPRHLVRRRGQEARLRCSPMKGHSHVYWYRQLPEEGLKFMVYLQKENIIDESGMPKERFSAEFPKEGPSILRIQQVVRGDSAAYFCASSPRTSGNNNEQFFGPGTRLTVL.

This clone appeared many times. The V gene is TRBV13, the J gene TRBJ2-5; perhaps TRBD2 as D (5 bases). V was shortened by 8 bases and J by 1 base, with 14 bases between the two germline ends. Looked up from germline, CDR1 is PRHDT and CDR2 is FYEKMQ (reference sequence). This CDR3 is 14 amino acids long. CDR3 sequence reads: CASGLALGQETQYF. In DNA form, the CDR3 reads TGTGCCAGCGGGCTAGCTCTGGGCCAAGAGACCCAGTACTTC.

The V and J genes are TRBV19 and TRBJ2-5; D may be TRBD1 (5 bases). The assigned J gene may be wrong: the sequence end matches TRBJ2-7 better. The CDR3 covers 13 residues. Germline lookup yields CDR1 LNHDA and CDR2 SQIVND (reference sequence). This chain's CDR3 is CASSIRQGNEQYF. The CDR3 nucleotides are TGTGCCAGTAGTATTCGGCAGGGAAACGAGCAGTACTTC.

This clone has ten or more counts. This chain connects TRBV7-9 to TRBJ2-7; 9 bases are a match to TRBD2. Germline V lookup: CDR1 SEHNR, CDR2 FQNEAQ (reference sequence). This CDR3 comprises 14 residues. With 2 bases clipped from V and 3 bases from J, the junction kept 2 bases outside the gene matches. CDR3 residues: CASSLLAGNYEQYF. For the CDR3, the DNA is TGTGCCAGCAGCTTACTAGCGGGAAACTACGAGCAGTACTTC.